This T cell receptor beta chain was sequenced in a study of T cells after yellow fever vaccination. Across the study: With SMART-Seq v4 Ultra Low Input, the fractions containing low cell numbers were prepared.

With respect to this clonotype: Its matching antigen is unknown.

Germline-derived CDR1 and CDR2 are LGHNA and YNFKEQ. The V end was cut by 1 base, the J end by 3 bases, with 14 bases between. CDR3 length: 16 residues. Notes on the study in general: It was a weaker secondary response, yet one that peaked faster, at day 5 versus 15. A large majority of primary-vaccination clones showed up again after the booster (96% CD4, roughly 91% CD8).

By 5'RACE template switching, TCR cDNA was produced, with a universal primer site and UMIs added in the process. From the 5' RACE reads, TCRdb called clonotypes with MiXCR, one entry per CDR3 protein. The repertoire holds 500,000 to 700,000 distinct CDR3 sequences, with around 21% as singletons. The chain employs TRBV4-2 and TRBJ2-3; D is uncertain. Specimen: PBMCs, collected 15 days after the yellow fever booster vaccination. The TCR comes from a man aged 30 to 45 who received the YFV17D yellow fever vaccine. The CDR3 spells CASSQASFSRTDTQYF. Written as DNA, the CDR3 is TGTGCCAGCAGCCAAGCAAGCTTTTCTAGAACAGATACGCAGTATTTT.